Listed below are T cell receptor beta chains from one sample, sequenced in a study of T cell changes during pregnancy in multiple sclerosis. Assay used: immunoSEQ multiplex PCR; TCRdb lists only in-frame clones, some missing. The data contain about 76,000 clones, roughly 93% of them seen just once; the ten biggest clones take up 2.5%. Source: peripheral blood, taken in the second trimester of pregnancy. Receptor source: a female donor with multiple sclerosis, enrolled in a pregnancy study. Each CDR3 is given without its conserved first and last residue.

>TRBV7-9
ASSLEGGANTEAF
>TRBV7-9
ASLGQSSYNEQF
>TRBV7-9
ASSLVASYEQY
>TRBV19
ASSVNRDQETQY
>TRBV27
ASSPTPRGAEEQY
>TRBV6-6
ASTAGGINQPQH
>TRBV4-1
ASSPNQNPTGELF
>TRBV18
ASSPPGQGAREQY
>TRBV10-3
AISPQGEGNQPQH
>TRBV7-9
ASSSQGTGELF
>TRBV5-1
ASSFGQGWSYGYT
>TRBV5-1
ASSGTGQGGAGELF
>TRBV5-6
ASSLAGFTYNEQF
>TRBV9
ASSALVRTGTNTGELF
>TRBV4-1
ASSQPGQGKGTQY
>TRBV2
ASTPTSYLY
>TRBV19
ASSGDSGYGYT
>TRBV27
ASSPWATSSYEQY
>TRBV5-4
ASSLAAGGKETQY
>TRBV15
ATSSPLGETQY
>TRBV9
ASSALQSSMNTEAF
>TRBV29-1
SVEGTGGNEQY
>TRBV5-4
ASSFGALEQY
>TRBV5-5
ASSPTASGYNEQF
>TRBV2
ASSYSGGGETQY
>TRBV9
ASSRGQDSGNTIY
>TRBV9
ASSSGTGGSYEQY
>TRBV7-8
ASSLRGNYGYT
>TRBV19
ASSIGGGYQETQY
>TRBV6-5
ASRLKTGTGDT
>TRBV14
ASSQKWSVQGGEKLF
>TRBV11-2
ASSLGQGSEQY
>TRBV4-2
ASSPGQGEEKLF
>TRBV6-5
ASSSGWEKLF
>TRBV18
ASSPGSSGNTIY
>TRBV7-7
ASSPRFSGANVLT
>TRBV18
ASSPPGQGYEQY
>TRBV27
ASSFLGTGENNEQF
>TRBV28
ASRGGSSYNSPLH
>TRBV10-3
AISEWGTSGNTIY
>TRBV5-6
ASSDTGSTTEAF
>TRBV6-6
ASSPRGQANYGYT
>TRBV7-6
ASSSASGGRGEQF
>TRBV7-9
AVQGASGELF
>TRBV7-9
ASSLGGGRGYT
>TRBV7-8
ASSLGRGGGQY
>TRBV6-5
ASSYSPGLNTEAF
>TRBV5-6
ASSPGGGPTDTQY
>TRBV19
ASSMQGGQPQH
>TRBV10-2
ASSDGGGALETQY
>TRBV18
ASSQTGGGNQPQH
>TRBV2
AGTGTGSGLDTEAF
>TRBV2
ASSVLPSGYEQF
>TRBV5-6
ASSLRRGYYNEQF
>TRBV6-5
ASRTARGRVAEAF
>TRBV25-1
ASSNTNFYEQY
>TRBV19
ASSIGQGKLFTEAF